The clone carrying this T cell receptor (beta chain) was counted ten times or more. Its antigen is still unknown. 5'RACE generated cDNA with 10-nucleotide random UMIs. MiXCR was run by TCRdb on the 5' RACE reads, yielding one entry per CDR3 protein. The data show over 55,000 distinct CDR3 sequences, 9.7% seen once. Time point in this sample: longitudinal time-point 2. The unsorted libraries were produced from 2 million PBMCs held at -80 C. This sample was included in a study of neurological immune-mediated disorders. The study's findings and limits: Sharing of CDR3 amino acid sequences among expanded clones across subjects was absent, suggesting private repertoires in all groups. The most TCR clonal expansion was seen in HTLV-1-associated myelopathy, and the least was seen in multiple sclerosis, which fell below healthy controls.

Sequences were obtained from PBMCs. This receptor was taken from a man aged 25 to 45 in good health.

This chain's CDR3 is CASSLVLAGNEAFF. The CDR3 nucleotides read TGTGCCAGCAGCTTAGTTCTGGCGGGAAATGAAGCTTTCTTT. The V and J genes are TRBV7-2 and TRBJ1-1; D is unresolved. Germline V gene data show CDR1 as SGHTA and CDR2 as FQGNSA. V lost 1 base, J lost 7 bases, and 13 bases lay in between. This CDR3 has 14 residues.